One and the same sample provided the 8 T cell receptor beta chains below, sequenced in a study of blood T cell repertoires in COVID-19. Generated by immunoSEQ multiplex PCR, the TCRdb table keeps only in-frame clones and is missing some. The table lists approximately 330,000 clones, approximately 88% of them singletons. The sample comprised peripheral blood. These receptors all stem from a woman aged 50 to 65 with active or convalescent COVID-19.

The CDR3 DNA follows: TGCGCCAGCAGCACAGGACAGGGCGGGAATGAGCAGTTCTTC. This sequence encodes CASSTGQGGNEQFF. The chain carries TRBV5-1 and TRBJ2-1, with 8 bases fitting TRBD1. CDR3 size: 14 residues. From germline, CDR1 is SGHRS and CDR2 YFSETQ. With 4 bases clipped from V and 7 bases from J, the junction kept 7 bases outside the gene matches.

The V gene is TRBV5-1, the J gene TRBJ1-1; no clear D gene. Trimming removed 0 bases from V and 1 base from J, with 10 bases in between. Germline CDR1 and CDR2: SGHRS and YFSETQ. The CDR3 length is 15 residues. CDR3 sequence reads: CASSLAGTANTEAFF. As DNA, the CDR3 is TGCGCCAGCAGCTTGGCGGGTACGGCGAACACTGAAGCTTTCTTT.

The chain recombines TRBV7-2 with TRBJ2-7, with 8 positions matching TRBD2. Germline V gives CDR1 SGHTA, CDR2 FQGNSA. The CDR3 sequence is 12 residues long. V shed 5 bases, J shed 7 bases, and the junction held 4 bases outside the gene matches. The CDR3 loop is CASSHGRGEQYF. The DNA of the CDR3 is TGTGCCAGCAGCCACGGGAGGGGGGAGCAGTACTTC.

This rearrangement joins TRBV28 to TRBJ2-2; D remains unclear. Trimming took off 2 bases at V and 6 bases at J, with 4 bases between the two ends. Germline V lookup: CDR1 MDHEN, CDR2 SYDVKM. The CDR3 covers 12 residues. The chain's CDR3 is CASSLPAGELFF. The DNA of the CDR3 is TGTGCCAGCAGTTTACCGGCCGGGGAGCTGTTTTTT.

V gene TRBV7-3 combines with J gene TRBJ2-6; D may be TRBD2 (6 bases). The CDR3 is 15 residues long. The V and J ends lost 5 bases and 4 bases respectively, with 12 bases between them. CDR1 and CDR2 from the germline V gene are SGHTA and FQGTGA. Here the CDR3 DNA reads TGTGCCAGCAGCGGAGGGTTATCCGGGGCCAACGTCCTGACTTTC. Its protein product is CASSGGLSGANVLTF. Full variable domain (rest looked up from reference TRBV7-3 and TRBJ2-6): GAGVSQTPSNKVTEKGKYVELRCDPISGHTALYWYRQSLGQGPEFLIYFQGTGAADDSGLPNDRFFAVRPEGSVSTLKIQRTERGDSAVYLCASSGGLSGANVLTFGAGSRLTVL.

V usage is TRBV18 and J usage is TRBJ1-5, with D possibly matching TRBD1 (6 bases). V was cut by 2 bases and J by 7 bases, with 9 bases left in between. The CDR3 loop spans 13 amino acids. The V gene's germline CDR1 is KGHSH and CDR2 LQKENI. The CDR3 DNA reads TGTGCCAGCTCACCAGAGGACAGACAGCCCCAGCATTTT. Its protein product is CASSPEDRQPQHF.

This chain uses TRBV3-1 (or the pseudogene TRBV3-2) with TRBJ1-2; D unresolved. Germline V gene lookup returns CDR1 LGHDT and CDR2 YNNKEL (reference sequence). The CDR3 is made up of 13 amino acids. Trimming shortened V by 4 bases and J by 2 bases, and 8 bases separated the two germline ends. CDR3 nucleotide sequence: TGTGCCAGCAGCCCTGGCTTAAACTATGGCTACACCTTC. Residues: CASSPGLNYGYTF.

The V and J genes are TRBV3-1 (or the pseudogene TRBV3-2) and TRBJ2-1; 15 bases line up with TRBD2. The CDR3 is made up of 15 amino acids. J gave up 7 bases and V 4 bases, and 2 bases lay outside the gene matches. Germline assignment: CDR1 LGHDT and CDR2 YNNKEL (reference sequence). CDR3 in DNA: TGTGCCAGCAGCCCCGGGACTAGCGGGGGGAATGAGCAGTTCTTC. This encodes CASSPGTSGGNEQFF.